Reported below is one T cell receptor (beta chain). This specimen comes from a study of control samples from healthy donors and cancer patients. Trimming removed 5 bases at V and 3 bases at J, with 23 bases between. The CDR3 covers 17 residues. Germline loops: CDR1 MNHEY, CDR2 SMNVEV (reference sequence). The protocol was immunoSEQ multiplex PCR, while the TCRdb copy is restricted to in-frame clones and leaves out a portion. The repertoire includes about 140,000 clones, approximately 90% of them detected once, and roughly 8.7% sits in the top ten. Source material: blood. The chain has TRBV27 and TRBJ2-7; no firm D call. The source is a woman in her 30s in good health. The CDR3 is CASSPQDPTRFGYEQYF. In DNA form, the CDR3 reads TGTGCCAGCAGTCCCCAGGACCCGACCCGGTTTGGCTACGAGCAGTACTTC.